The 2 T cell receptor beta chains presented below share a single source sample, sequenced in a study of OX40 agonist ivuxolimab in advanced cancers. Produced via immunoSEQ multiplex PCR; TCRdb's table is partial and in-frame only. This sample has around 62,000 clones; 84% occur once, and the top ten carry 2.4%. The input for sequencing was CD4+ or CD8+ T cells sorted from blood, taken in a trial of the OX40 agonist ivuxolimab. The source is an adult with an advanced solid tumor such as melanoma, head and neck, liver or kidney cancer.

The CDR3, as DNA: TGTGCCACCAGCAACGGACAAAGGAGCTCTGGAAACACCATATATTTT. Protein sequence: CATSNGQRSSGNTIYF. J is TRBJ1-3 and V is TRBV15; a weak D match, TRBD1 (5 bases). The CDR3 is 16 residues long. Trimming stripped 4 bases from V and 0 bases from J, with 13 bases between. The germline V gene has CDR1 LNHNV and CDR2 YYDKDF (reference sequence).

In its sample, this clone was seen a few times. The rearrangement links TRBV6-5 to TRBJ1-2, with D unclear. Germline V gene data show CDR1 as MNHEY and CDR2 as SVGAGI. V was shortened by 6 bases and J by 8 bases, with 19 bases between the two germline ends. The CDR3 sequence is 14 residues long. CDR3 loop: CASSPIPDLRGYTF. CDR3 DNA sequence: TGTGCCAGCAGCCCCATTCCCGACCTGAGGGGCTACACCTTC.